These 15 T cell receptor beta chains share one sample of origin, sequenced in a study of cytomegalovirus exposure and HLA in healthy donors. PCR involved 60 Vbeta and 13 Jbeta primers. This table comes from immunoSEQ multiplex PCR, and its TCRdb copy is limited to in-frame clones, with some not included. The repertoire consists of around 190,000 clones, with around 79% occurring once and the leading ten covering about 1.5%. What was sequenced was PBMCs. The receptors derive from a woman between 18 and 29 years old in good health and CMV-seronegative.

The rearrangement uses TRBV7-3 and TRBJ2-7; TRBD2 agrees at 10 bases. This CDR3 has 16 residues. CDR1 and CDR2 (germline): SGHTA, FQGTGA. V lost 5 bases to trimming and J lost 6 bases; unmatched junction nucleotides: 13. The CDR3, as DNA: TGTGCCAGCAGCGACAATGGGCTAGCGGGAGTCGGCGAGCAGTACTTC. Translation: CASSDNGLAGVGEQYF.

The V call is TRBV7-2, the J call TRBJ1-1, with 9 bases lining up with TRBD1. Germline CDR1 is SGHTA and CDR2 is FQGNSA. The CDR3 contains 17 residues. With 5 bases clipped from V and 3 bases from J, the junction kept 13 bases outside the gene matches. CDR3 DNA: TGTGCCAGCAGCCCCCAAGGACAGGGGAGATGGGACACTGAAGCTTTCTTT. This sequence encodes CASSPQGQGRWDTEAFF.

This clone was counted a few times. J is TRBJ2-1 and V is TRBV19, with TRBD2 matching over 12 bases. The trim removed 6 bases at V and 5 bases at J, leaving 5 bases unmatched. Germline V CDR1 and CDR2: LNHDA, SQIVND (reference sequence). CDR3 length equals 15 residues. CDR3 nucleotide sequence: TGTGCCAGTAGGGTACTAGCGGGGGGAAACAATGAGCAGTTCTTC. Translation: CASRVLAGGNNEQFF.

This clone was observed a handful of times. The J gene is TRBJ1-1, the V gene TRBV19; no definite D call. V was pared by 7 bases and J by 4 bases, with 19 bases between. In germline, CDR1 is LNHDA, CDR2 SQIVND (reference sequence). CDR3 size: 15 residues. This CDR3 reads CASTPRGTRGTEAFF. CDR3 DNA: TGTGCCAGTACCCCCCGGGGAACCCGGGGCACTGAAGCTTTCTTT.

The chain couples TRBV27 to TRBJ2-5; TRBD2 matches at 10 bases. The better agreement between TRBJ2-7 and the DNA end casts doubt on the J call. The CDR3 spans 18 residues. CDR1 is MNHEY and CDR2 is SMNVEV in the germline V gene (reference sequence). CDR3 DNA sequence: TGTGCCAGCAGTTCCCGTTTTGTGGGGACTAGCGCTACCTACGAGCAGTACTTC. Protein product: CASSSRFVGTSATYEQYF.

This clone was seen just once. The chain uses TRBV30 and TRBJ1-1; D unclear. The CDR3 covers 14 residues. With 4 bases removed from V and 1 base from J, the gap between germline ends came to 13 bases. From germline, CDR1 is GTSNPN and CDR2 SVGIG (reference sequence). CDR3 DNA: TGTGCCTGGAAGGTGAGAAACAGGAACACTGAAGCTTTCTTT. It encodes CAWKVRNRNTEAFF.

The V and J genes are TRBV12-5 and TRBJ1-2, with D perhaps TRBD1 (5 bases). Germline lookup yields CDR1 LGHNT and CDR2 FRNRAP. CDR3 size: 13 residues. V dropped 6 bases and J dropped 3 bases, with 11 bases sitting between them. The CDR3, as DNA: TGTGCTAGTGGCCGAGACAGAGACTATGGCTACACCTTC. This encodes CASGRDRDYGYTF.

This sequence joins TRBV2 and TRBJ2-5; 9 nucleotides agree with TRBD2. V trimming: 4 bases; J trimming: 5 bases; junction bases outside the gene matches: 8. There are 15 residues in the CDR3. CDR1 and CDR2 from the germline V gene are SNHLY and FYNNEI. CDR3 residues: CASSGASGESETQYF. CDR3 nucleotides: TGTGCCAGCAGTGGGGCTAGCGGGGAGTCGGAGACCCAGTACTTC.

This rearrangement joins TRBV27 to TRBJ2-7, with TRBD1 as a possible D gene (5 bases). Trimming cost V 6 bases and J 3 bases, with 12 bases left between them. Per the germline V gene, CDR1 is MNHEY and CDR2 is SMNVEV (reference sequence). This CDR3 contains 13 residues. The CDR3 is CASRMMGLYEQYF. The DNA of the CDR3 is TGTGCCAGCAGGATGATGGGGCTCTACGAGCAGTACTTC.

J is TRBJ1-2 and V is TRBV7-9, with 8 bases identical to TRBD1. From germline, CDR1 is SEHNR and CDR2 FQNEAQ (reference sequence). The CDR3 loop spans 17 amino acids. The V and J ends lost 1 base and 3 bases, in that order; junction bases with no gene match: 10. Written as DNA, the CDR3 is TGTGCCAGCAGCTTAGTTATGGCAGGGGGCGCCCACTATGGCTACACCTTC. Encoded protein: CASSLVMAGGAHYGYTF.

V gene TRBV27 combines with J gene TRBJ2-7, with D perhaps TRBD2 (5 bases). There are 18 residues in the CDR3. V was pared by 2 bases and J by 0 bases, with 20 bases between. Germline CDR1 is MNHEY and CDR2 is SMNVEV (reference sequence). In DNA, the CDR3 is TGTGCCAGCAGTTTAAGGGCGCCGGGAAAAGACCCCTCCTACGAGCAGTACTTC. It codes for CASSLRAPGKDPSYEQYF.

V is TRBV7-9 and J is TRBJ1-2; 7 bases are a match to TRBD1. This CDR3 has 15 residues. Germline-derived CDR1 and CDR2 are SEHNR and FQNEAQ (reference sequence). V was clipped by 5 bases and J by 3 bases; unmatched bases: 9. The CDR3 reads CASSPPSTGYYGYTF. Here the CDR3 DNA reads TGTGCCAGCAGCCCTCCTTCGACAGGGTACTATGGCTACACCTTC.

The table lists this clone with a few counts. The CDR3 sequence is CASSLDRGQGSSGELFF. The CDR3 DNA reads as TGTGCCAGCAGCTTAGATCGGGGACAGGGGTCATCCGGGGAGCTGTTTTTT. The chain couples TRBV11-3 to TRBJ2-2, with TRBD1 matching over 10 bases. Germline lookup yields CDR1 SGHNT and CDR2 YENEEA. CDR3 length: 17 amino acids. V gave up 0 bases and J gave up 6 bases; unmatched junction bases: 7.

This clone was seen a few times. The chain is built from TRBV9 and TRBJ2-1; D might be TRBD2 (5 bases). Germline V gene lookup returns CDR1 SGDLS and CDR2 YYNGEE. The CDR3 contains 14 residues. The V and J ends lost 0 bases and 1 base respectively, with 5 bases between them. CDR3 amino acids: CASSVAGSYNEQFF. CDR3 coding DNA: TGTGCCAGCAGCGTAGCGGGATCCTACAATGAGCAGTTCTTC.

The chain is built from TRBV30 and TRBJ2-7; perhaps TRBD2 as D (6 bases). This CDR3 comprises 14 residues. Germline V CDR1 and CDR2: GTSNPN, SVGIG (reference sequence). V shed 5 bases and J shed 3 bases, with 17 bases lying between them. CDR3 DNA: TGTGCCTGGGCCCCGGGAGTCAGCTACTACGAGCAGTACTTC. Residues: CAWAPGVSYYEQYF. The full variable domain, completed using reference TRBV30 and TRBJ2-7, is SQTIHQWPATLVQPVGSPLSLECTVEGTSNPNLYWYRQAAGRGLQLLFYSVGIGQISSEVPQNLSASRPQDRQFILSSKKLLLSDSGFYLCAWAPGVSYYEQYFGPGTRLTVT.